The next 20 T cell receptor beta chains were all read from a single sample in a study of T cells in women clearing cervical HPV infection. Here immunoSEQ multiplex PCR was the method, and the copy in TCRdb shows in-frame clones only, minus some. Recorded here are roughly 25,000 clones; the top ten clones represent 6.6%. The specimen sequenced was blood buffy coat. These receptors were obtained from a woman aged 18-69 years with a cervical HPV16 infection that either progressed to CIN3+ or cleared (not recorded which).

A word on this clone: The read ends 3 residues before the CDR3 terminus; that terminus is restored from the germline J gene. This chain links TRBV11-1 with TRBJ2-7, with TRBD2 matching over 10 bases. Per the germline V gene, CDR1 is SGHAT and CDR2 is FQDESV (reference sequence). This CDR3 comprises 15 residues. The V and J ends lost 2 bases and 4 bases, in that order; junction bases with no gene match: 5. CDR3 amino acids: CASSLLTSGKYEQYF. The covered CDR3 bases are TGTGCCAGCAGCTTATTAACTAGCGGGAAGTACGAG. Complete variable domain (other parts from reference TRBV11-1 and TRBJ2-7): EAEVAQSPRYKITEKSQAVAFWCDPISGHATLYWYRQILGQGPELLVQFQDESVVDDSQLPKDRFSAERLKGVDSTLKIQPAELGDSAMYLCASSLLTSGKYEQYFGPGTRLTVT.

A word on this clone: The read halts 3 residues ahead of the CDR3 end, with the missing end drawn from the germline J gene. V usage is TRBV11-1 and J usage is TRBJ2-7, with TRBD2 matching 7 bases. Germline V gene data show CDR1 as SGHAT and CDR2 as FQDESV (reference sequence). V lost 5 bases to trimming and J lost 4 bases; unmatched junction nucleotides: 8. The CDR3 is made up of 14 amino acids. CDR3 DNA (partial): TGTGCCAGCAGCGCCGTTTCTAGCGGATACGAG. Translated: CASSAVSSGYE. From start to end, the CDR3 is CASSAVSSGYEQYF.

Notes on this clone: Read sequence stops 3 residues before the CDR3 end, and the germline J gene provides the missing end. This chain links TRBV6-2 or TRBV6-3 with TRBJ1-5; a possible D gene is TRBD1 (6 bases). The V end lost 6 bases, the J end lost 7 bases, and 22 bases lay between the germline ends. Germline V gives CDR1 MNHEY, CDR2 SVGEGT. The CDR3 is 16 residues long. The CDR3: CASRITLRGPRQPQHF. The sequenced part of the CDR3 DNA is TGTGCCAGCAGAATTACCCTCAGGGGCCCCAGGCAGCCC.

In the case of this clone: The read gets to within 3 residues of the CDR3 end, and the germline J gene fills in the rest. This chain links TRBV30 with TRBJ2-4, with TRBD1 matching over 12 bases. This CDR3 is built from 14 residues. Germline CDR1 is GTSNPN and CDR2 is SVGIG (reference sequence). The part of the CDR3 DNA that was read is TGTGCCGCTTCTCCGGGACAGGGGGCTGCTGGT. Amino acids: CAASPGQGAAG. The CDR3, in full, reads CAASPGQGAAGQYF.

CDR3 DNA (partial): TGCAGCGTTGTTCAGAGGAACACTGAA. Translated, it gives CSVVQRNTE. The complete CDR3 reads CSVVQRNTEAFF. The chain recombines TRBV29-1 with TRBJ1-1; D is uncertain. The read ends 3 residues before the CDR3 terminus; that terminus is restored from the germline J gene. Germline-derived CDR1 and CDR2 are SQVTM and ANQGSEA. This CDR3 spans 12 amino acids. V dropped 4 bases and J dropped 1 base, with 7 bases sitting between them.

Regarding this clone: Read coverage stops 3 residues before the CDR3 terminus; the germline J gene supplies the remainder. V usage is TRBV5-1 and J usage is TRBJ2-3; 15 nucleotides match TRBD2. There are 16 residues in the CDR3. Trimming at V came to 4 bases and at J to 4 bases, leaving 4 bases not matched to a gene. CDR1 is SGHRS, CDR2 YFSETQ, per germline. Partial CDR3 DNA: TGCGCCAGCAGCGAAGGACTAGCGGGAGGGCCAGATACG. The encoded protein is CASSEGLAGGPDT. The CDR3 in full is CASSEGLAGGPDTQYF.

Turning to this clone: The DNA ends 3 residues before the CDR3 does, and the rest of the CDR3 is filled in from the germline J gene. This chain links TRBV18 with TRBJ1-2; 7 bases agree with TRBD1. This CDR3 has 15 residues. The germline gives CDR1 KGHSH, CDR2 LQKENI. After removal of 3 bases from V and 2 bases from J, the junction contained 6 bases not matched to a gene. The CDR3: CASSPSGQANYGYTF. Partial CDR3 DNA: TGTGCCAGCTCACCGAGTGGACAGGCGAACTATGGC.

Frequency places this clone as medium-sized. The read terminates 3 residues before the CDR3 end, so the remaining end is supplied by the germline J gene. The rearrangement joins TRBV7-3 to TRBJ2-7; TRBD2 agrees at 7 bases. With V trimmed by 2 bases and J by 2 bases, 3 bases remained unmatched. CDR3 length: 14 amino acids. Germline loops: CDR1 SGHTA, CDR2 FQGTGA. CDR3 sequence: CASSLASGPYEQYF. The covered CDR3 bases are TGTGCCAGCAGCTTAGCTAGCGGCCCCTACGAG.

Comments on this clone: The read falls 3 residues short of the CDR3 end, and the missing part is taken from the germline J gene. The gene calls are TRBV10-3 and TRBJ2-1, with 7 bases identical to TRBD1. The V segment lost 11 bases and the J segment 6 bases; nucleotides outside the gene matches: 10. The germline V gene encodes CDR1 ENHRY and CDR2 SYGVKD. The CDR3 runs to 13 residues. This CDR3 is CAFSGQTINEQFF. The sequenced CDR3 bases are TGTGCCTTCTCGGGACAGACGATCAATGAG.

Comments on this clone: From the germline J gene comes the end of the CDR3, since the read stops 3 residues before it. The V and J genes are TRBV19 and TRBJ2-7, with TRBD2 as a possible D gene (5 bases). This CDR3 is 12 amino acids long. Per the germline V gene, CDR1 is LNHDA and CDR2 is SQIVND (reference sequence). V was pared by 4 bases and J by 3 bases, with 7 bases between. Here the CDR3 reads CASSNGLYEQYF. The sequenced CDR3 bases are TGTGCCAGTAGTAATGGACTCTACGAG.

The part of the CDR3 DNA that was read is TGTGCCAGCAGCGGGACAGCGGACTTGGGCAATGAG. It yields the protein CASSGTADLGNE. The CDR3 as a whole reads CASSGTADLGNEQFF. This sequence joins TRBV12-3 or TRBV12-4 and TRBJ2-1, with 7 bases aligning to TRBD1. The read is 3 residues too short to cover the CDR3 end, so that end is filled in from the germline J gene. Trimming at V came to 6 bases and at J to 6 bases, leaving 11 bases not matched to a gene. This CDR3 has 15 amino acids.

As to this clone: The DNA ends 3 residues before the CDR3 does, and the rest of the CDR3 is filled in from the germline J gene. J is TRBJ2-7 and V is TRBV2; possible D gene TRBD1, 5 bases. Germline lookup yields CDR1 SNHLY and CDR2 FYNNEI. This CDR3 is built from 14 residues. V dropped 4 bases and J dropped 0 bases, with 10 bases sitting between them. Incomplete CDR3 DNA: TGTGCCAGCAGTGCAGGGTGGGGCTCCTACGAG. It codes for CASSAGWGSYE. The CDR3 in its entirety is CASSAGWGSYEQYF.

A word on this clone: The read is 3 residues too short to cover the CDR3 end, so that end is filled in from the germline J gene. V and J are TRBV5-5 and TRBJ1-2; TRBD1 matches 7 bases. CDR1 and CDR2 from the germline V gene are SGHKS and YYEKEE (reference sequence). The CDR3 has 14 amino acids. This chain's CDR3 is CASSTRTGVEGYTF. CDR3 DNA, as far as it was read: TGTGCCAGCAGCACGCGTACAGGGGTCGAGGGC.

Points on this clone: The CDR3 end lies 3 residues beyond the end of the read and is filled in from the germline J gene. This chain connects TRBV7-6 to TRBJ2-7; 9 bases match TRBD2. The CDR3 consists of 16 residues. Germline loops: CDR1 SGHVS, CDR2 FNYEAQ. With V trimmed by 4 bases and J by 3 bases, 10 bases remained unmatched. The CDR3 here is CASSSAFGLALYEQYF. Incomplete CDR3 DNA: TGTGCCAGCAGCTCGGCCTTCGGACTAGCGCTCTACGAG.

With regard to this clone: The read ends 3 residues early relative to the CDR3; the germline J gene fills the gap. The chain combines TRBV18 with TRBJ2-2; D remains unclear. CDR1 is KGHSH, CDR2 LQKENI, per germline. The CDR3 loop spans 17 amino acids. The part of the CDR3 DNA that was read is TGTGCCAGCTCACAAACCCCTACAAGTGCAACTAATGAAAAG. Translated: CASSQTPTSATNEK. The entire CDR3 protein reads CASSQTPTSATNEKLFF.

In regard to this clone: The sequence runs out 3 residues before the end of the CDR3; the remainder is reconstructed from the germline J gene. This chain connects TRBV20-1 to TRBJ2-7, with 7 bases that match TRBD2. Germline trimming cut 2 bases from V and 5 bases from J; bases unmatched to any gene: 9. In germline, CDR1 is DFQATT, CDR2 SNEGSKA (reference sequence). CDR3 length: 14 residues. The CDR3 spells CSARSVASGDEQYF. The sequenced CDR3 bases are TGCAGTGCTAGATCGGTGGCTAGCGGTGACGAG.

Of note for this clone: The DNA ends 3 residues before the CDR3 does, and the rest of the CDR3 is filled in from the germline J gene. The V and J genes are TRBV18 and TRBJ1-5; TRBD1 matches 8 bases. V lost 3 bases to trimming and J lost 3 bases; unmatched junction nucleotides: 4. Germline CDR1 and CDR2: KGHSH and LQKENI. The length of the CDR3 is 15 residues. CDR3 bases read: TGTGCCAGCTCACCCGTGACAGGGGTCAATCAGCCC. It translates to CASSPVTGVNQP. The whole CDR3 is CASSPVTGVNQPQHF.

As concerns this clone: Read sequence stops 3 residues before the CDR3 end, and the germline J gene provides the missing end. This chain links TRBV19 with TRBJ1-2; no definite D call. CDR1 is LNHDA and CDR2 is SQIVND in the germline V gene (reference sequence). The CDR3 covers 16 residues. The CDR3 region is CASSTLRLAGSNDYTF. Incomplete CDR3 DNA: TGTGCCAGTAGTACCCTCCGACTAGCGGGAAGCAATGAC.

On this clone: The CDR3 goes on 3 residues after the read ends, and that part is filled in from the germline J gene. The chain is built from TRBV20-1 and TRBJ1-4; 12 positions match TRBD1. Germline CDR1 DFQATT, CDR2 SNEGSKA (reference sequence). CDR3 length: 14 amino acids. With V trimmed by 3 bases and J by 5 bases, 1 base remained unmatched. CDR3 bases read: TGCAGTGCTAGGGGGACAGGGGGCAATGAAAAA. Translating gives CSARGTGGNEK. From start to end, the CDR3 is CSARGTGGNEKLFF.

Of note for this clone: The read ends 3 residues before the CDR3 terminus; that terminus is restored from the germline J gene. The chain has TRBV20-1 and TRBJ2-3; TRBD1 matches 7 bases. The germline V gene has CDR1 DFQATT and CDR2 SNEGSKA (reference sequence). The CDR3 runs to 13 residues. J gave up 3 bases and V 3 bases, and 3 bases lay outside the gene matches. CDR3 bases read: TGCAGTGCTAGGGGCAGGGGGACAGATACG. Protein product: CSARGRGTDT. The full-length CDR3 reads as CSARGRGTDTQYF.